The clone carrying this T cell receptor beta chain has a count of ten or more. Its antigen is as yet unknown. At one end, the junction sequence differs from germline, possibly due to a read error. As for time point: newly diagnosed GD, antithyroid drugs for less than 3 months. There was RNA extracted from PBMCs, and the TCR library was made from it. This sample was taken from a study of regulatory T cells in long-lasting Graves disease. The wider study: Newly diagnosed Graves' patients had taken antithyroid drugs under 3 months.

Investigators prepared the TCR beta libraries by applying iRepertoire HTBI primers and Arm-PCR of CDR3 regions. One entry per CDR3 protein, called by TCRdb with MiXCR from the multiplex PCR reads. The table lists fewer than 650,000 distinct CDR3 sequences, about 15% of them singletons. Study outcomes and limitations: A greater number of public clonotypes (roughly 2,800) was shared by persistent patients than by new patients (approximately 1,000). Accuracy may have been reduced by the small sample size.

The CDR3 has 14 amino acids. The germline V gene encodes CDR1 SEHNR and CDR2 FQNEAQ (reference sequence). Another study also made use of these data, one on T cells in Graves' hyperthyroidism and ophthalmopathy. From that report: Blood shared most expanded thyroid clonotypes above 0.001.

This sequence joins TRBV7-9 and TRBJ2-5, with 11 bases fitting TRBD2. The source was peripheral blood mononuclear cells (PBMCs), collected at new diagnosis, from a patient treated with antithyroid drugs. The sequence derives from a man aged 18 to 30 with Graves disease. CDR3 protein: CASSLAGGQETQYF. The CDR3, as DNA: TGTGCCAGCAGTTTAGCGGGAGGGCAAGAGACCCAGTACTTC.